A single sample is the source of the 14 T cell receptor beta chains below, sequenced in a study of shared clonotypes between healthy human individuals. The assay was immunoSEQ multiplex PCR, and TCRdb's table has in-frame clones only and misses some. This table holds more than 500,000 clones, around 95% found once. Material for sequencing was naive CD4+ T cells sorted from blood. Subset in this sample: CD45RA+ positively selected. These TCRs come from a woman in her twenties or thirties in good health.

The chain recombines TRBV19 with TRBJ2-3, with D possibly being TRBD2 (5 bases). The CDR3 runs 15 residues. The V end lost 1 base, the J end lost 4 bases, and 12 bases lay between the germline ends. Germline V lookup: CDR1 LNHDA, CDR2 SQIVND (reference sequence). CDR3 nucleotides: TGTGCCAGTAGTATAGCGGGAATTTCGTCAGATACGCAGTATTTT. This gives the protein CASSIAGISSDTQYF.

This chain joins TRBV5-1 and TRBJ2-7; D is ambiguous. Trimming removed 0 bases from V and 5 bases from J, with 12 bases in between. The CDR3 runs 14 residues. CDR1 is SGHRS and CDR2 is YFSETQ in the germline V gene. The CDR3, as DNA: TGCGCCAGCAGCTTGGGGGGAAGGGTTGACGAGCAGTACTTC. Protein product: CASSLGGRVDEQYF.

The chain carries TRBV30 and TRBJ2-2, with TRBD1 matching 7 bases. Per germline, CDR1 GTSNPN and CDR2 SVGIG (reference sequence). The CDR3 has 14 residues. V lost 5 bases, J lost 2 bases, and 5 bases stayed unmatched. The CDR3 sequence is CAWGTEDNTGELFF. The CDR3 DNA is TGTGCCTGGGGGACAGAAGATAACACCGGGGAGCTGTTTTTT.

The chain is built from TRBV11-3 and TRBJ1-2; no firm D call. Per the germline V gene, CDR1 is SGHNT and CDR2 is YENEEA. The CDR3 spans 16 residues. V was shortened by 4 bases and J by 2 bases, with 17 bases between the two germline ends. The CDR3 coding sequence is TGTGCCAGCAGCTGCCAGACTGGAGGATTGAACTATGGCTACACCTTC. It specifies CASSCQTGGLNYGYTF.

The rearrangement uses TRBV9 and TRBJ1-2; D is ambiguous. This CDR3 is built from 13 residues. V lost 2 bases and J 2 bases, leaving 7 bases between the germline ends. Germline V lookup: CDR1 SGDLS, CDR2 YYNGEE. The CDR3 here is CASSVDVNYGYTF. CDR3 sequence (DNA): TGTGCCAGCAGCGTGGACGTAAACTATGGCTACACCTTC.

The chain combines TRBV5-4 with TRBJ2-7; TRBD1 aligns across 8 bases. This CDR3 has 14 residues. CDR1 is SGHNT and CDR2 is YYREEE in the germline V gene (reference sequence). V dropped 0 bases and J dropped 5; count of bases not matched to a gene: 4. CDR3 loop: CASSLGGTGNEQYF. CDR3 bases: TGTGCCAGCAGCTTGGGCGGGACAGGCAACGAGCAGTACTTC.

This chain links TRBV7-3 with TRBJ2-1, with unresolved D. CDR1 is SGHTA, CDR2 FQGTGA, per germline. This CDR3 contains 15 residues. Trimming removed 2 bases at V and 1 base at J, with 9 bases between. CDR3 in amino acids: CASSLGRPSYNEQFF. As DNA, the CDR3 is TGTGCCAGCAGCTTAGGCAGGCCTTCCTACAATGAGCAGTTCTTC.

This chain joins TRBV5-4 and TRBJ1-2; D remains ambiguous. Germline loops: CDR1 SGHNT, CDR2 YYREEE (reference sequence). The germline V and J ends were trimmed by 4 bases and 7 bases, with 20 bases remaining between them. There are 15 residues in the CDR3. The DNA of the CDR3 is TGTGCCAGCAGCCCTAGCCGGGCGAAGACTCGTGGCTACACCTTC. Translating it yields CASSPSRAKTRGYTF.

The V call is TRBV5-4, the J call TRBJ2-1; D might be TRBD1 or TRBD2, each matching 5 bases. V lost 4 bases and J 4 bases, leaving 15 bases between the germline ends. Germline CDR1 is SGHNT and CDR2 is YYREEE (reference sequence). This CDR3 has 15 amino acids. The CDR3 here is CASSPTQGGYNEQFF. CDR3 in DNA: TGTGCCAGCAGCCCTACCCAGGGCGGGTACAATGAGCAGTTCTTC.

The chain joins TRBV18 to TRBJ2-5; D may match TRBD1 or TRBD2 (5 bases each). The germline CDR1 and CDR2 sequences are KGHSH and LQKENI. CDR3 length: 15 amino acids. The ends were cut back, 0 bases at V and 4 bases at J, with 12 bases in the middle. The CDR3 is CASSPPSEGPETQYF. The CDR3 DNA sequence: TGTGCCAGCTCACCACCGAGTGAGGGGCCAGAGACCCAGTACTTC.

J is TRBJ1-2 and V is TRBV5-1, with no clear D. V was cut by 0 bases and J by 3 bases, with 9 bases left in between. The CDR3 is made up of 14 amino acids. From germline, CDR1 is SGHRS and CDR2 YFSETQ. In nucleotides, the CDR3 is TGCGCCAGCAGCTTGGCCGAGGGCCACTATGGCTACACCTTC. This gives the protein CASSLAEGHYGYTF.

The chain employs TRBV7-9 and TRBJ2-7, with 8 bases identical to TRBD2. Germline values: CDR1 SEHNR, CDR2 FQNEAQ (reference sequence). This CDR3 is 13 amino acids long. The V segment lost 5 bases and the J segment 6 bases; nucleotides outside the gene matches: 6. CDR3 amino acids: CASSPGGIGEQYF. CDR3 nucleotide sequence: TGTGCCAGCAGCCCGGGGGGGATCGGCGAGCAGTACTTC.

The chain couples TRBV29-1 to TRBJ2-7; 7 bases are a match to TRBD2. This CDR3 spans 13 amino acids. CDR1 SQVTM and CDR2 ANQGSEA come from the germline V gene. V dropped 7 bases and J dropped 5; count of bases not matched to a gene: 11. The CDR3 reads CSASRRGGDEQYF. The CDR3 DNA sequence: TGCAGCGCATCAAGGAGGGGAGGGGACGAGCAGTACTTC.

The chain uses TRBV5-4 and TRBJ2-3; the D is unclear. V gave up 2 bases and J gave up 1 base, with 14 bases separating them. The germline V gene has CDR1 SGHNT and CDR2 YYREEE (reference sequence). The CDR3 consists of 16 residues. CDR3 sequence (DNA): TGTGCCAGCAGCTTACAAAAACACGCGGGCACAGATACGCAGTATTTT. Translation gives CASSLQKHAGTDTQYF.